Presented here are 21 T cell receptor beta chains from one specimen sequenced in a study of blood T cell repertoires in COVID-19. The assay was immunoSEQ multiplex PCR, and TCRdb's table has in-frame clones only and misses some. The table has around 200,000 clones, roughly 88% seen once. Sequenced sample: peripheral blood. The source of these receptors is a woman in her 40s with COVID-19, enrolled during active disease.

The V call is TRBV28, the J call TRBJ1-3; perhaps TRBD1 as D (5 bases). Trimming shortened V by 6 bases and J by 0 bases, and 12 bases separated the two germline ends. The CDR3 length is 15 residues. Germline CDR1 and CDR2: MDHEN and SYDVKM. The CDR3 reads CASRREGNSGNTIYF. In DNA, the CDR3 is TGTGCCAGCAGACGGGAGGGGAACTCTGGAAACACCATATATTTT.

The rearrangement links TRBV3-1 (or the pseudogene TRBV3-2) to TRBJ2-7; TRBD2 agrees at 8 bases. The CDR3 contains 14 residues. V was pared by 6 bases and J by 2 bases, with 6 bases of the junction left unmatched. Germline V gene lookup returns CDR1 LGHDT and CDR2 YNNKEL (reference sequence). CDR3 sequence: CASSMGSGTYEQYF. DNA for the CDR3: TGTGCCAGCAGTATGGGTAGCGGGACCTACGAGCAGTACTTC.

The chain combines TRBV6-4 with TRBJ2-1, with D possibly matching TRBD1 (6 bases). CDR1 is MRHNA and CDR2 is SNTAGT in the germline V gene. The CDR3 totals 12 residues. V gave up 5 bases and J gave up 7 bases, with 9 bases separating them. CDR3 sequence: CASSRQGNEQFF. The CDR3 nucleotides read TGTGCCAGCAGTAGGCAGGGGAATGAGCAGTTCTTC.

This chain joins TRBV5-1 and TRBJ1-2; TRBD1 matches at 8 bases. This CDR3 spans 15 amino acids. Germline assignment: CDR1 SGHRS and CDR2 YFSETQ. V shed 4 bases and J 7 bases; nucleotides not matched to a gene: 12. The CDR3 nucleotides read TGCGCCAGCAGCCGCAGCCCCCAGGGGGCGGGTGGCTACACCTTC. Translation: CASSRSPQGAGGYTF.

The chain couples TRBV11-2 to TRBJ2-1; D is undetermined. CDR3 length: 12 residues. CDR1 and CDR2 (germline): SGHAT, FQNNGV. V was clipped by 3 bases and J by 8 bases, with 8 bases between them. In nucleotides, the CDR3 is TGTGCCAGCAGCTTGCTAGAGGATGAGCAGTTCTTC. It specifies CASSLLEDEQFF.

This rearrangement joins TRBV27 to TRBJ2-2; 11 positions match TRBD1. Germline V lookup: CDR1 MNHEY, CDR2 SMNVEV (reference sequence). Unmatched junction bases numbered 11, after V lost 6 bases and J lost 5 bases. The CDR3 loop spans 17 amino acids. CDR3 protein: CASRPTTGTGGTGELFF. For the CDR3, the DNA is TGTGCCAGCAGACCTACTACCGGGACAGGGGGAACCGGGGAGCTGTTTTTT.

This clone has just a few counts. The V and J genes are TRBV18 and TRBJ2-3; D remains ambiguous. Trimming took off 1 base at V and 0 bases at J, with 17 bases between the two ends. The germline gives CDR1 KGHSH, CDR2 LQKENI. The CDR3 loop spans 18 amino acids. The CDR3 is CASSPRKTGISSTDTQYF. The CDR3 DNA follows: TGTGCCAGCTCACCACGGAAGACTGGAATATCTAGCACAGATACGCAGTATTTT.

V and J are TRBV6-6 and TRBJ1-5; no clear D. CDR1 and CDR2 (germline): MNHNY, SVGAGI (reference sequence). The CDR3 runs 12 residues. V dropped 6 bases and J dropped 5 bases, with 8 bases sitting between them. The CDR3 nucleotides read TGTGCCAGCAGCGCCGGGGATCAGCCCCAGCATTTT. It translates to CASSAGDQPQHF.

The chain is built from TRBV19 and TRBJ1-5; possible D gene TRBD1, 6 bases. Germline lookup yields CDR1 LNHDA and CDR2 SQIVND (reference sequence). Trimming took off 6 bases at V and 1 base at J, with 13 bases between the two ends. This CDR3 contains 15 residues. The chain's CDR3 is CASRELQGSNQPQHF. CDR3 bases: TGTGCCAGTAGGGAATTACAGGGAAGCAATCAGCCCCAGCATTTT.

The chain employs TRBV7-3 and TRBJ2-3; D might be TRBD2 (7 bases). Germline assignment: CDR1 SGHTA and CDR2 FQGTGA. This CDR3 contains 15 residues. Trimming shortened V by 4 bases and J by 2 bases, and 13 bases separated the two germline ends. The CDR3 DNA reads TGTGCCAGCAGCTCACGGGGGGCCCCCACAGATACGCAGTATTTT. This gives the protein CASSSRGAPTDTQYF.

The chain combines TRBV11-2 with TRBJ2-2, with D perhaps TRBD1 (7 bases). Trimming stripped 5 bases from V and 7 bases from J, with 17 bases between. This CDR3 has 15 residues. Per germline, CDR1 SGHAT and CDR2 FQNNGV. The CDR3 coding sequence is TGTGCCAGCAGCACCCTAGCAGGGGGAGGCGGGGAGCTGTTTTTT. This codes for CASSTLAGGGGELFF.

The V and J genes are TRBV24-1 and TRBJ2-1; D unresolved. Trimming took 1 base from V and 0 from J, leaving 9 bases between them. Germline CDR1 is KGHDR and CDR2 is SFDVKD. This CDR3 has 16 residues. This chain's CDR3 is CATSDLAASSYNEQFF. CDR3 DNA sequence: TGTGCCACCAGTGATTTAGCAGCGAGCTCCTACAATGAGCAGTTCTTC.

This clone was seen a handful of times. CDR3 nucleotides: TGTGCCGTCCGGGAGGCCTATAATTCACCCCTCCACTTT. Protein sequence: CAVREAYNSPLHF. The chain joins TRBV19 to TRBJ1-6, with D uncertain. Trimming stripped 11 bases from V and 2 bases from J, with 10 bases between. In germline, CDR1 is LNHDA, CDR2 SQIVND (reference sequence). CDR3 length: 13 residues.

The V call is TRBV9, the J call TRBJ2-4; D possibly corresponds to TRBD1 (5 bases). Trimming removed 0 bases at V and 2 bases at J, with 18 bases between. The CDR3 has 18 amino acids. Germline V gives CDR1 SGDLS, CDR2 YYNGEE. CDR3 in DNA: TGTGCCAGCAGCGTAGGTGGGGCCCAGCAAAGGCCCAAAAACATTCAGTACTTC. It is translated as CASSVGGAQQRPKNIQYF.

The J gene is TRBJ1-1, the V gene TRBV3-1 (or the pseudogene TRBV3-2); possibly TRBD1 for D (5 bases). V gave up 4 bases and J gave up 11 bases, with 17 bases separating them. Germline V gene lookup returns CDR1 LGHDT and CDR2 YNNKEL (reference sequence). The CDR3 loop spans 13 amino acids. This chain's CDR3 is CASSPSPRGVAFF. CDR3 DNA sequence: TGTGCCAGCAGCCCCTCCCCGCGGGGGGTGGCTTTCTTT.

The chain recombines TRBV28 with TRBJ2-2; 10 bases map to TRBD2. Trimming took 3 bases from V and 3 from J; bases not matched to a gene: 22. Germline V lookup: CDR1 MDHEN, CDR2 SYDVKM. CDR3 size: 22 residues. CDR3 loop: CASSFELAGYMGLTQYTGELFF. In DNA, the CDR3 is TGTGCCAGCAGTTTTGAACTAGCGGGATATATGGGCCTTACGCAGTACACCGGGGAGCTGTTTTTT.

J is TRBJ1-1 and V is TRBV2; 8 bases are a match to TRBD1. Germline CDR1 SNHLY, CDR2 FYNNEI. V shed 6 bases, J shed 1 base, and the junction held 10 bases outside the gene matches. The length of the CDR3 is 16 residues. The CDR3 protein is CASRATGGMENTEAFF. In nucleotides, the CDR3 is TGTGCCAGCAGGGCCACAGGGGGAATGGAGAACACTGAAGCTTTCTTT. The full variable domain, rest sourced from reference TRBV2 and TRBJ1-1, is EPEVTQTPSHQVTQMGQEVILRCVPISNHLYFYWYRQILGQKVEFLVSFYNNEISEKSEIFDDQFSVERPDGSNFTLKIRSTKLEDSAMYFCASRATGGMENTEAFFGQGTRLTVV.

This CDR3 is CASSLVRGGTDTQYF. The CDR3 DNA reads TGTGCCAGCAGCTTAGTACGGGGGGGCACAGATACGCAGTATTTT. The chain carries TRBV11-2 and TRBJ2-3; 7 positions agree with TRBD2. V lost 1 base, J lost 1 base, and 2 bases stayed unmatched. Germline-derived CDR1 and CDR2 are SGHAT and FQNNGV. The CDR3 is 15 residues long.

The chain combines TRBV19 with TRBJ2-3; weak D call: TRBD2 (5 bases). Germline CDR1 reads LNHDA; CDR2 reads SQIVND (reference sequence). The CDR3 is 15 amino acids. V gave up 6 bases and J gave up 2 bases, with 15 bases separating them. The chain's CDR3 is CASRNTGGPTDTQYF. In nucleotides, the CDR3 is TGTGCCAGTAGGAACACCGGAGGTCCCACAGATACGCAGTATTTT.

This rearrangement joins TRBV10-3 to TRBJ1-1, with TRBD1 matching 7 bases. CDR1 is ENHRY, CDR2 SYGVKD, per germline. The CDR3 is made up of 14 amino acids. V lost 5 bases to trimming and J lost 1 base; unmatched junction nucleotides: 4. CDR3 in amino acids: CAISKGASNTEAFF. The CDR3 region has the DNA TGTGCCATCAGTAAGGGGGCTTCGAACACTGAAGCTTTCTTT.

This sequence joins TRBV2 and TRBJ1-5; TRBD1 is a possible D gene (6 bases). There are 12 residues in the CDR3. Looked up from germline, CDR1 is SNHLY and CDR2 is FYNNEI. Trimming shortened V by 8 bases and J by 4 bases, and 9 bases separated the two germline ends. CDR3 in amino acids: CASRTVNQPQHF. The CDR3 DNA follows: TGTGCCAGCCGGACAGTAAATCAGCCCCAGCATTTT.